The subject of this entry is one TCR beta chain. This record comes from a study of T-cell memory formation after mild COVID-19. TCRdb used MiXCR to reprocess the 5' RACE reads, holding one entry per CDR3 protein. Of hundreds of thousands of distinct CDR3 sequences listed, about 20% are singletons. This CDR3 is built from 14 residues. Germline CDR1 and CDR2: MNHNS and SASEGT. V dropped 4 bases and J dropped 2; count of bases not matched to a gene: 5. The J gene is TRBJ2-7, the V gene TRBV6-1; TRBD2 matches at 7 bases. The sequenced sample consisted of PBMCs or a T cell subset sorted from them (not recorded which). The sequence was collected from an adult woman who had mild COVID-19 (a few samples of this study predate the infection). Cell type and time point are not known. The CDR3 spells CASSGREKAYEQYF. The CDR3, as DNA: TGTGCCAGCAGTGGGCGGGAGAAAGCCTACGAGCAGTACTTC.